Each of the 20 T cell receptor beta chains below was sequenced from the same sample in a study of CD8 T cells in ankylosing spondylitis. No antigen is known for these receptors. TCRdb passed the 5' RACE reads through MiXCR, listing each CDR3 protein once. The sample lists 650,000 to 800,000 distinct CDR3 sequences; around 20% were seen once. Broader study findings: About 8 highly homologous variants made up a TCR beta motif, and this motif appeared characteristic of ankylosing spondylitis blood.

Sequences were obtained from blood, either unsorted or a sorted T cell fraction (not recorded which). These receptors were collected from a male donor with ankylosing spondylitis.

V gene TRBV7-8 combines with J gene TRBJ2-7; tentative D call: TRBD1 (5 bases). The CDR3 is 17 residues long. Per the germline V gene, CDR1 is SGHVS and CDR2 is FQNEAQ. V lost 1 base, J lost 0 bases, and 16 bases lay in between. In DNA, the CDR3 is TGTGCCAGCAGCTTAGTAGTTCGGCAGGGTTTCTCCTACGAGCAGTACTTC. Amino acid sequence: CASSLVVRQGFSYEQYF.

The table lists this clonotype with a few counts. CDR3 bases: TGTGCCAGCAGTGGAGGTGAAAAACTGTTTTTT. This encodes CASSGGEKLFF. The chain employs TRBV12-3 or TRBV12-4 and TRBJ1-4; D remains unclear. V dropped 5 bases and J dropped 7 bases, with 5 bases sitting between them. There are 11 residues in the CDR3.

V and J are TRBV2 and TRBJ2-7; 8 nucleotides agree with TRBD1. Germline values: CDR1 SNHLY, CDR2 FYNNEI. With 7 bases clipped from V and 9 bases from J, the junction kept 14 bases outside the gene matches. CDR3 length: 14 residues. The CDR3 sequence is CASTSGTGDFGQYF. Here the CDR3 DNA reads TGTGCCAGCACCTCCGGGACAGGAGACTTCGGGCAGTACTTC.

The rearrangement uses TRBV20-1 and TRBJ1-3; D is possibly TRBD1 (6 bases). The germline CDR1 and CDR2 sequences are DFQATT and SNEGSKA (reference sequence). V was trimmed by 3 bases and J by 0 bases, leaving 15 bases between them. This CDR3 is 16 amino acids long. CDR3: CSASKDSVSSGNTIYF. In nucleotides, the CDR3 is TGCAGTGCTAGCAAGGACAGTGTGAGCTCTGGAAACACCATATATTTT.

This clonotype was counted only a few times. The chain uses TRBV7-9 and TRBJ1-3; 9 nucleotides line up with TRBD1. CDR3 size: 15 residues. Looked up from germline, CDR1 is SEHNR and CDR2 is FQNEAQ (reference sequence). The V gene end was trimmed by 8 bases and the J gene end by 6 bases; junction bases not matched to a gene: 11. The CDR3 DNA reads as TGTGCCAGCGCCTCACTCGGGACAGGGATAAACACCATATATTTT. Translating gives CASASLGTGINTIYF.

The chain has TRBV19 and TRBJ2-1, with 9 positions matching TRBD1. From germline, CDR1 is LNHDA and CDR2 SQIVND (reference sequence). This CDR3 is 16 amino acids long. V lost 3 bases and J lost 4; bases outside the gene matches: 7. The CDR3 loop is CASSMAGTGPYNEQFF. Written as DNA, the CDR3 is TGTGCCAGTAGTATGGCCGGGACAGGGCCTTACAATGAGCAGTTCTTC.

The chain combines TRBV29-1 with TRBJ2-5; TRBD2 matches 10 bases. This CDR3 has 13 amino acids. J lost 4 bases, V lost 3 bases, and 2 bases had no gene match. Germline CDR1 reads SQVTM; CDR2 reads ANQGSEA. In DNA form, the CDR3 reads TGCAGCGTTGACGTAGCGGGAGGAGAGACCCAGTACTTC. It translates to CSVDVAGGETQYF.

V gene TRBV28 combines with J gene TRBJ2-2; the match to TRBD2 covers 13 bases. The CDR3 totals 17 residues. Looked up from germline, CDR1 is MDHEN and CDR2 is SYDVKM. The J segment lost 0 bases and the V segment lost 6 bases, leaving 4 bases of the junction unmatched. The CDR3, as DNA: TGTGCCAGCAGCCCCGGACTAGCGGGGGCGAACACCGGGGAGCTGTTTTTT. This sequence encodes CASSPGLAGANTGELFF.

This clonotype was seen more than once but under ten times. The rearrangement joins TRBV7-2 to TRBJ2-1; D call uncertain. Germline V gene sequence: CDR1 SGHTA, CDR2 FQGNSA. Trimming removed 3 bases from V and 5 bases from J, with 17 bases in between. CDR3 length: 16 amino acids. The chain's CDR3 is CASSFKLARANNEQFF. The CDR3 nucleotides are TGTGCCAGCAGCTTTAAGTTGGCTAGAGCTAACAATGAGCAGTTCTTC.

V usage is TRBV5-6 and J usage is TRBJ2-4; unclear D gene. Trimming pared 4 bases from V and 4 bases from J, leaving 9 bases between. The CDR3 spans 13 residues. The germline V gene has CDR1 SGHDT and CDR2 YYEEEE. The CDR3 sequence: CASSPLGKNIQYF. Here the CDR3 DNA reads TGTGCCAGCAGCCCACTGGGTAAAAACATTCAGTACTTC.

This clonotype showed up just a few times. The J gene is TRBJ2-1, the V gene TRBV20-1; D perhaps matches TRBD2 (5 bases). Trimming stripped 7 bases from V and 9 bases from J, with 16 bases between. This CDR3 has 12 residues. Germline V gives CDR1 DFQATT, CDR2 SNEGSKA (reference sequence). CDR3 sequence (DNA): TGCAGTGAAAGGGTAGTCGGGGTTGAGCAGTTCTTC. This encodes CSERVVGVEQFF.

This clonotype was counted only a few times. The rearrangement links TRBV29-1 to TRBJ1-1; 11 bases are a match to TRBD1. Per the germline V gene, CDR1 is SQVTM and CDR2 is ANQGSEA. J was trimmed by 6 bases and V by 8 bases; bases with no gene match: 2. The CDR3 spans 11 residues. This chain's CDR3 is CSPGQGAEAFF. CDR3 bases: TGCAGCCCGGGACAGGGGGCTGAAGCTTTCTTT.

This clonotype has just one count. The chain links TRBV20-1 to TRBJ1-5, with 11 bases matching TRBD1. The length of the CDR3 is 14 residues. The germline CDR1 and CDR2 sequences are DFQATT and SNEGSKA (reference sequence). CDR3 in amino acids: CRRTDRGLGQPQHF. In DNA form, the CDR3 reads TGCCGACGCACGGACAGGGGGCTGGGTCAGCCCCAGCATTTT.

This clonotype has more than one count but fewer than ten. The chain carries TRBV29-1 and TRBJ2-1; TRBD1 aligns across 9 bases. Trimming cost V 3 bases and J 7 bases; bases outside gene matches: 7. Per germline, CDR1 SQVTM and CDR2 ANQGSEA. The CDR3 consists of 14 residues. CDR3: CSVDGTGLRNEQFF. In DNA form, the CDR3 reads TGCAGCGTTGATGGGACAGGGCTTCGTAATGAGCAGTTCTTC.

This clonotype has only a few counts. J is TRBJ2-3 and V is TRBV3-1, with D perhaps TRBD2 (5 bases). Germline assignment: CDR1 LGHDT and CDR2 YNNKEL (reference sequence). The CDR3 totals 14 residues. Deletions cut 3 bases from V and 13 bases from J, with 20 bases between. CDR3 loop: CASSQGNGVDPEYF. CDR3 in DNA: TGTGCCAGCAGCCAGGGGAACGGGGTGGACCCCGAGTATTTT.

The chain couples TRBV12-3 or TRBV12-4 to TRBJ2-1, with 10 nucleotides matching TRBD1. The CDR3 extends over 16 amino acids. V shed 5 bases, J shed 5 bases, and the junction held 9 bases outside the gene matches. The CDR3 sequence: CASSGIDRGRDNEQFF. The DNA of the CDR3 is TGTGCCAGCAGTGGGATCGACAGGGGGCGAGACAATGAGCAGTTCTTC.

The genes are TRBV2 and TRBJ2-2; 9 bases align to TRBD1. Trimming cost V 3 bases and J 4 bases; bases outside gene matches: 9. In germline, CDR1 is SNHLY, CDR2 FYNNEI. The CDR3 totals 17 residues. The CDR3 protein is CASSERGQGGSTGELFF. DNA of the CDR3: TGTGCCAGCAGTGAGCGGGGACAGGGAGGGTCCACCGGGGAGCTGTTTTTT.

The chain joins TRBV10-1 to TRBJ2-2; D is uncertain. CDR1 is WNHNN and CDR2 is SYGVQD in the germline V gene (reference sequence). This CDR3 has 12 residues. Trimming took off 8 bases at V and 6 bases at J, with 10 bases between the two ends. The DNA for the CDR3 is TGCGCCAGCGGGCAGGTGCCCGGGGAGCTGTTTTTT. Its translation is CASGQVPGELFF.

This clonotype was observed at least ten times. The chain couples TRBV5-1 to TRBJ2-3, with TRBD2 identical over 8 bases. The trim removed 6 bases at V and 4 bases at J, leaving 4 bases unmatched. Germline V gene lookup returns CDR1 SGHRS and CDR2 YFSETQ. This CDR3 has 13 amino acids. CDR3 residues: CASIAGGADTQYF. In DNA, the CDR3 is TGCGCCAGCATCGCGGGGGGCGCAGATACGCAGTATTTT.

The genes are TRBV24-1 and TRBJ2-1; 11 bases align to TRBD1. Germline V gene sequence: CDR1 KGHDR, CDR2 SFDVKD. The CDR3 length is 16 residues. V lost 1 base and J lost 8; bases outside the gene matches: 6. The CDR3 nucleotides read TGTGCCACCAGTGATTTCGGGGACAGGGGGAAGGATGAGCAGTTCTTC. Translating it yields CATSDFGDRGKDEQFF.